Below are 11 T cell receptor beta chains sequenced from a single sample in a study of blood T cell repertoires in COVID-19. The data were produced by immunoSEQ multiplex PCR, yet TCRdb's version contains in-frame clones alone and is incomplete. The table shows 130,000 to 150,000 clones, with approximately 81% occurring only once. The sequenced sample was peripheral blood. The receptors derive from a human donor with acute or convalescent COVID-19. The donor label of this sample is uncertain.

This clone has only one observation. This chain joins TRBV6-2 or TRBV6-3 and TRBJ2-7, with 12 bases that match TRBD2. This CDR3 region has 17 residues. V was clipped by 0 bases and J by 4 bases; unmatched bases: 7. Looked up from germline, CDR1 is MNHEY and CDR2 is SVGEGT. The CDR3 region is CASSYSETSGGPYEQYF. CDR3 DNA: TGTGCCAGCAGTTACTCCGAGACTAGCGGGGGACCTTACGAGCAGTACTTC.

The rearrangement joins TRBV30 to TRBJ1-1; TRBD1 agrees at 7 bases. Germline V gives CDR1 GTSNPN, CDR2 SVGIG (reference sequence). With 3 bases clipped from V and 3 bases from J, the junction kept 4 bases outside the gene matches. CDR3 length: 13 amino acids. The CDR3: CAWSYGTDTEAFF. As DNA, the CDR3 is TGTGCCTGGAGCTACGGGACAGACACTGAAGCTTTCTTT.

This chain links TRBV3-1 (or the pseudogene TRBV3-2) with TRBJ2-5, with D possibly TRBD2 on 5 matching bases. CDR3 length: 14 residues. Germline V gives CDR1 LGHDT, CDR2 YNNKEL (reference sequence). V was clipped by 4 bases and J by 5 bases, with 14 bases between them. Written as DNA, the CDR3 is TGTGCCAGCAGCCTCTTCGGGAAAGTCGAGACCCAGTACTTC. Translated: CASSLFGKVETQYF.

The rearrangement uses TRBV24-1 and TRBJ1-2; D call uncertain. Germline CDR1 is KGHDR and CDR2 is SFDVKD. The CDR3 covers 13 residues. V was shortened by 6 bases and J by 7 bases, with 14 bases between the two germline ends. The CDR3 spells CATSPPGSGGYTF. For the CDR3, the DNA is TGTGCCACCAGTCCCCCGGGGTCCGGTGGCTACACCTTC.

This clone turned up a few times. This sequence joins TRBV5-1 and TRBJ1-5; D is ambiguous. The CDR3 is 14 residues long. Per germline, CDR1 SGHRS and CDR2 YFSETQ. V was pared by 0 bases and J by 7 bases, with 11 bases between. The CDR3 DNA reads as TGCGCCAGCAGCTTGGGGGGAGGTGTGCAGCCCCAGCATTTT. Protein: CASSLGGGVQPQHF.

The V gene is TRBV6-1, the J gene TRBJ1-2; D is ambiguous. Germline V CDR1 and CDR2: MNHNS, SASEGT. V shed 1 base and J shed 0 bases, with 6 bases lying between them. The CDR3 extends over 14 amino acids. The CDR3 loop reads CASSEESANYGYTF. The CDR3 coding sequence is TGTGCCAGCAGTGAAGAATCAGCTAACTATGGCTACACCTTC.

The CDR3 loop reads CASSPLVGQGDQPQHF. CDR3 bases: TGTGCCAGCAGCCCACTGGTTGGACAGGGAGATCAGCCCCAGCATTTT. The rearrangement joins TRBV7-8 to TRBJ1-5; TRBD1 matches 8 bases. The CDR3 contains 16 residues. Germline assignment: CDR1 SGHVS and CDR2 FQNEAQ. V dropped 5 bases and J dropped 5; count of bases not matched to a gene: 11.

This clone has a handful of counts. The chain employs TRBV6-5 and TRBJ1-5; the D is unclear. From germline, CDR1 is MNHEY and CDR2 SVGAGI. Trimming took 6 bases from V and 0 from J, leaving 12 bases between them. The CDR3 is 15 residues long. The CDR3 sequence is CASSRDVYSNQPQHF. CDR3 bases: TGTGCCAGCAGCCGGGATGTATATAGCAATCAGCCCCAGCATTTT.

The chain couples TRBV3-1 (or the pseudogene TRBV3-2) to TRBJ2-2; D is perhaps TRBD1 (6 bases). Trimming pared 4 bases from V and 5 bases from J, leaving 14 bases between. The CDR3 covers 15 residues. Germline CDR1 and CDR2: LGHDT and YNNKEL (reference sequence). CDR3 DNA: TGTGCCAGCAGCCTTCTTACAGGGATGACCGGGGAGCTGTTTTTT. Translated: CASSLLTGMTGELFF.

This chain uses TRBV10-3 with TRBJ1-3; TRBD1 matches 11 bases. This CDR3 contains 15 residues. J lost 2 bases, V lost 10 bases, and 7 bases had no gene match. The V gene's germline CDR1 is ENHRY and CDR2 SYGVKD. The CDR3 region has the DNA TGTGCCACCACACGGGGACAGGGGGCTGGAAACACCATATATTTT. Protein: CATTRGQGAGNTIYF.

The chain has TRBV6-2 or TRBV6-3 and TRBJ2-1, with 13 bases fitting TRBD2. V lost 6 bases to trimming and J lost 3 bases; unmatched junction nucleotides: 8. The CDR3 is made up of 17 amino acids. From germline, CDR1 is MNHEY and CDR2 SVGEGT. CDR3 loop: CASSWTSGGLLYNEQFF. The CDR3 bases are TGTGCCAGCAGCTGGACTAGCGGGGGCCTACTCTACAATGAGCAGTTCTTC.